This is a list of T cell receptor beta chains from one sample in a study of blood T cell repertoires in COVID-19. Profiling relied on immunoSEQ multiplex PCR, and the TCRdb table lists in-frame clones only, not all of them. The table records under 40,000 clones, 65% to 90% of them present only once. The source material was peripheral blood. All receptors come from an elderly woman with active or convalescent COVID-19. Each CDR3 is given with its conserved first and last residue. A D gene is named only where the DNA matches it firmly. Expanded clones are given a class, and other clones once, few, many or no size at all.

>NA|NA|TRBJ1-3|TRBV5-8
CASRPWGVTVRSGNTIYF
TGTGCCAGCAGACCCTGGGGGGTGACAGTCCGCTCTGGAAACACCATATATTTT
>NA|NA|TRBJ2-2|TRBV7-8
CASSSLLNTGELFF
TGTGCCAGCAGCTCCCTCTTGAACACCGGGGAGCTGTTTTTT
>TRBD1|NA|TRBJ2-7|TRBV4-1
CASSARDREGYEQYF
TGCGCCAGCAGCGCGCGGGACAGGGAAGGATACGAGCAGTACTTC
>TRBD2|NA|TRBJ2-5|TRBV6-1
CASSEGSSGRETQYF
TGTGCCAGCAGTGAAGGGTCTAGCGGGAGAGAGACCCAGTACTTC
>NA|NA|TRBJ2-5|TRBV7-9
CASSLVSGAETQYF
TGTGCCAGCAGCTTAGTTTCAGGGGCAGAGACCCAGTACTTC
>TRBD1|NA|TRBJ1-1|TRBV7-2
CASRKGAINTEAFF
TGTGCCAGCAGAAAGGGGGCAATAAACACTGAAGCTTTCTTT
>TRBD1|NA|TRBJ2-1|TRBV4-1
CASSQGRTGDLEQFF
TGCGCCAGCAGCCAAGGCAGGACAGGGGATCTTGAGCAGTTCTTC
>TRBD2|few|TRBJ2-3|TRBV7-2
CASSLTSGEWDTQYF
TGTGCCAGCAGCCTGACTAGCGGGGAATGGGATACGCAGTATTTT
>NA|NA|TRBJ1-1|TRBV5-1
CASSTVGQGGTEAFF
TGCGCCAGCAGCACCGTGGGTCAGGGAGGGACTGAAGCTTTCTTT
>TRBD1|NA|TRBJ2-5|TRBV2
CASSEDRGLLETQYF
TGTGCCAGCAGTGAAGACAGGGGGCTCTTGGAGACCCAGTACTTC
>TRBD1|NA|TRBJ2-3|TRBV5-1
CASSRDRLTDTQYF
TGCGCCAGCAGCCGGGACAGGCTAACAGATACGCAGTATTTT
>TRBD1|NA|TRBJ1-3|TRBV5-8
CASSFRDSGNTIYF
TGTGCCAGCAGCTTCCGGGACAGCGGAAACACCATATATTTT
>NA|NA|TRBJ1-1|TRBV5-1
CASNLGGNTEAFF
TGCGCCAGCAACCTAGGGGGGAACACTGAAGCTTTCTTT
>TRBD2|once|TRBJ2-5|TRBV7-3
CASSLYPGLAGGRETQYF
TGTGCCAGCAGCTTATACCCGGGACTAGCGGGAGGGAGAGAGACCCAGTACTTC
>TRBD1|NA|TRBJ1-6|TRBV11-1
CASSLQQGDNSPLHF
TGTGCCAGCAGCTTACAACAGGGGGATAATTCACCCCTCCACTTT
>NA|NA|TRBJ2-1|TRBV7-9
CASLEMRTFRSGDEQFF
TGTGCCAGCCTAGAAATGCGGACTTTTCGGTCAGGGGATGAGCAGTTCTTC
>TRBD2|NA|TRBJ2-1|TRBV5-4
CASSFLRGGGPDEQFF
TGTGCCAGCAGCTTTCTCCGCGGCGGGGGGCCTGATGAGCAGTTCTTC
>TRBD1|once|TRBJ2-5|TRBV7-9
CASSPRTGPSEETQYF
TGTGCCAGCAGCCCCCGGACAGGCCCCTCCGAAGAGACCCAGTACTTC
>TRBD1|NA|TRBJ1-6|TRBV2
CASSLQGASNSPLHF
TGTGCCAGCAGTTTACAGGGGGCCTCTAATTCACCCCTCCACTTT
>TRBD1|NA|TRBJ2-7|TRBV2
CASSAGQGSEQYF
TGTGCCAGCAGTGCGGGACAGGGGAGCGAGCAGTACTTC
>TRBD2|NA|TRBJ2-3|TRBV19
CASSPRGLAGGKGKDTQYF
TGTGCCAGTAGTCCCAGAGGACTAGCGGGGGGAAAGGGCAAAGATACGCAGTATTTT
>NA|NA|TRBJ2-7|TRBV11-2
CASSLAGTYEQYF
TGTGCCAGCAGCTTAGCAGGAACATACGAGCAGTACTTC
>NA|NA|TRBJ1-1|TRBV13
CASRGDPGQAFF
TGTGCCAGCCGGGGGGATCCAGGGCAAGCTTTCTTT
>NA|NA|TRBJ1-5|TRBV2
CASSGGQGNQPQHF
TGTGCCAGCAGTGGGGGGCAGGGGAATCAGCCCCAGCATTTT